The 24 T cell receptor beta chains below were found in one sample sequenced in a study of blood T cell repertoires in COVID-19. TCRdb's copy holds only in-frame clones and misses some; the assay was immunoSEQ multiplex PCR. The sample lists 150,000 to 200,000 clones, 88% occurring once. The sequenced material came from PBMCs or T cells enriched from blood (not recorded which). Source of these receptors: a woman between 18 and 30 years old who had recovered from COVID-19.

This clone was counted only a few times. This chain joins TRBV6-2 or TRBV6-3 and TRBJ1-1, with D tentatively TRBD1 (6 bases). V gave up 0 bases and J gave up 0 bases, with 14 bases separating them. The germline CDR1 and CDR2 sequences are MNHEY and SVGEGT. The CDR3 is 17 amino acids. The DNA for the CDR3 is TGTGCCAGCAGTTACTCGCCAGGGGTATCGGTGAACACTGAAGCTTTCTTT. It codes for CASSYSPGVSVNTEAFF.

The J gene is TRBJ2-5, the V gene TRBV5-1, with 10 positions matching TRBD1. Germline-derived CDR1 and CDR2 are SGHRS and YFSETQ. This CDR3 is 15 amino acids long. The V segment lost 3 bases and the J segment 4 bases; nucleotides outside the gene matches: 6. This chain's CDR3 is CASSSGQGRVETQYF. The DNA for the CDR3 is TGCGCCAGCAGCTCGGGACAGGGGAGAGTAGAGACCCAGTACTTC. Full variable domain (outside the CDR3, taken from reference TRBV5-1 and TRBJ2-5): KAGVTQTPRYLIKTRGQQVTLSCSPISGHRSVSWYQQTPGQGLQFLFEYFSETQRNKGNFPGRFSGRQFSNSRSEMNVSTLELGDSALYLCASSSGQGRVETQYFGPGTRLLVL.

This chain links TRBV5-1 with TRBJ2-1; 10 nucleotides align to TRBD1. V trimming: 4 bases; J trimming: 7 bases; junction bases outside the gene matches: 8. CDR1 and CDR2 from the germline V gene are SGHRS and YFSETQ. CDR3 size: 15 residues. In nucleotides, the CDR3 is TGCGCCAGCAGCAAAGCGACAGGGGGCTTAAATGAGCAGTTCTTC. It encodes CASSKATGGLNEQFF. Full variable domain (rest looked up from reference TRBV5-1 and TRBJ2-1): KAGVTQTPRYLIKTRGQQVTLSCSPISGHRSVSWYQQTPGQGLQFLFEYFSETQRNKGNFPGRFSGRQFSNSRSEMNVSTLELGDSALYLCASSKATGGLNEQFFGPGTRLTVL.

The chain employs TRBV4-2 and TRBJ2-1; TRBD2 matches 9 bases. The V gene end was trimmed by 4 bases and the J gene end by 7 bases; junction bases not matched to a gene: 8. Germline values: CDR1 LGHNA, CDR2 YNFKEQ. The CDR3 is 15 amino acids. The CDR3 DNA reads TGTGCCAGCAGCCTCACGTCTAGCGGGGAGAATGAGCAGTTCTTC. It codes for CASSLTSSGENEQFF.

V gene TRBV25-1 combines with J gene TRBJ1-2; D gene unclear. CDR3 length equals 13 residues. Germline values: CDR1 MGHDK, CDR2 SYGVNS. V was pared by 7 bases and J by 1 base, with 10 bases between. CDR3 in amino acids: CASTPRGNYGYTF. For the CDR3, the DNA is TGTGCCAGCACCCCCCGGGGTAACTATGGCTACACCTTC.

The chain is built from TRBV28 and TRBJ1-1, with 9 nucleotides matching TRBD1. The CDR3 contains 16 residues. The V gene end was trimmed by 5 bases and the J gene end by 3 bases; junction bases not matched to a gene: 10. The V gene's germline CDR1 is MDHEN and CDR2 SYDVKM. The CDR3 bases are TGTGCCAGCAGTCCCCCACAGGGGGCGCCGGACACTGAAGCTTTCTTT. Translated, it gives CASSPPQGAPDTEAFF. The complete variable domain, with remaining parts taken from reference TRBV28 and TRBJ1-1, reads DVKVTQSSRYLVKRTGEKVFLECVQDMDHENMFWYRQDPGLGLRLIYFSYDVKMKEKGDIPEGYSVSREKKERFSLILESASTNQTSMYLCASSPPQGAPDTEAFFGQGTRLTVV.

The chain joins TRBV2 to TRBJ2-3; the match to TRBD2 covers 12 bases. This CDR3 is built from 15 residues. Trimming removed 8 bases from V and 4 bases from J; junction bases left unmatched: 7. Germline V CDR1 and CDR2: SNHLY, FYNNEI. CDR3 sequence: CASHRLAGVSDTQYF. CDR3 sequence (DNA): TGTGCCAGCCACAGACTAGCGGGAGTTTCAGATACGCAGTATTTT.

The V call is TRBV7-2, the J call TRBJ1-6, with D maybe TRBD1 (6 bases). Between the trimmed V and J ends, which lost 5 bases and 17 bases, there was a span of 22 bases. The CDR3 is 14 amino acids. The germline V gene encodes CDR1 SGHTA and CDR2 FQGNSA. CDR3 in amino acids: CASSPEVRGRGVHF. CDR3 nucleotides: TGTGCCAGCAGCCCCGAGGTGCGGGGGCGCGGTGTCCACTTT.

This chain joins TRBV10-3 and TRBJ1-2; a weak D match, TRBD1 (6 bases). Trimming stripped 11 bases from V and 8 bases from J, with 15 bases between. From germline, CDR1 is ENHRY and CDR2 SYGVKD. The CDR3 totals 11 residues. The DNA of the CDR3 is TGTGCCGCTCAACAGGGTGCCGGCTACACCTTC. Translation: CAAQQGAGYTF.

The chain is built from TRBV6-1 and TRBJ1-3; D unclear. Germline-derived CDR1 and CDR2 are MNHNS and SASEGT. The CDR3 has 14 residues. V shed 1 base and J shed 3 bases, with 7 bases lying between them. CDR3 protein: CASSEGGLGNTIYF. In DNA, the CDR3 is TGTGCCAGCAGTGAAGGAGGGCTTGGAAACACCATATATTTT.

The chain is built from TRBV7-3 and TRBJ2-1; D gene unclear. Germline lookup yields CDR1 SGHTA and CDR2 FQGTGA. The CDR3 totals 13 residues. V was pared by 5 bases and J by 0 bases, with 5 bases between. CDR3 amino acids: CASSRSSYNEQFF. In DNA, the CDR3 is TGTGCCAGCAGCAGGAGCTCCTACAATGAGCAGTTCTTC.

This clone was recorded only once. This chain uses TRBV19 with TRBJ1-1; 8 bases line up with TRBD1. V trimming: 4 bases; J trimming: 3 bases; junction bases outside the gene matches: 4. Germline V gives CDR1 LNHDA, CDR2 SQIVND (reference sequence). This CDR3 has 14 amino acids. The CDR3 DNA sequence: TGTGCCAGTAGTAGACAGGGGTCGGACACTGAAGCTTTCTTT. This gives the protein CASSRQGSDTEAFF.

The rearrangement uses TRBV4-2 and TRBJ1-1; D unclear. V was shortened by 5 bases and J by 1 base, with 20 bases between the two germline ends. Germline assignment: CDR1 LGHNA and CDR2 YNFKEQ. This CDR3 has 17 amino acids. CDR3 nucleotides: TGTGCCAGCAGCACTCGGGAATCCGGACCTTCGAACACTGAAGCTTTCTTT. It is translated as CASSTRESGPSNTEAFF.

V is TRBV19 and J is TRBJ2-1; 10 bases line up with TRBD1. Trimming removed 5 bases from V and 5 bases from J; junction bases left unmatched: 6. The CDR3 loop spans 15 amino acids. Germline V gene data show CDR1 as LNHDA and CDR2 as SQIVND (reference sequence). The CDR3: CASSSRTGGNNEQFF. CDR3 nucleotides: TGTGCCAGTAGTTCCAGGACAGGGGGGAACAATGAGCAGTTCTTC.

The V gene is TRBV10-3, the J gene TRBJ2-2; no clear D. The V end was cut by 3 bases, the J end by 2 bases, with 13 bases between. The CDR3 totals 16 residues. CDR1 ENHRY and CDR2 SYGVKD come from the germline V gene. CDR3 residues: CAISDPVVKNTGELFF. CDR3 in DNA: TGTGCCATCAGTGATCCGGTAGTCAAAAACACCGGGGAGCTGTTTTTT.

The genes are TRBV7-8 and TRBJ2-1, with TRBD1 matching over 8 bases. J lost 9 bases, V lost 5 bases, and 12 bases had no gene match. Germline V gives CDR1 SGHVS, CDR2 FQNEAQ. This CDR3 comprises 15 residues. The CDR3 reads CASSPDRGLWGEQFF. In nucleotides, the CDR3 is TGTGCCAGCAGCCCCGACAGGGGACTTTGGGGTGAGCAGTTCTTC.

CDR3 DNA sequence: TGCGCCAGCAGCTTGTGGACACTGAACACTGAAGCTTTCTTT. Protein sequence: CASSLWTLNTEAFF. The chain couples TRBV5-1 to TRBJ1-1, with TRBD1 as a possible D gene (5 bases). Trimming left V 1 base short and J 0 bases short, with 7 bases between. CDR3 length: 14 residues. Germline CDR1 is SGHRS and CDR2 is YFSETQ.

This clone was detected a few times. The chain recombines TRBV28 with TRBJ1-1; TRBD1 matches 7 bases. The V segment lost 10 bases and the J segment 7 bases; nucleotides outside the gene matches: 9. CDR1 MDHEN and CDR2 SYDVKM come from the germline V gene. This CDR3 region has 12 residues. CDR3 coding DNA: TGTGCCACTTGGACAGGAGGGATTGAAGCTTTCTTT. This translates into CATWTGGIEAFF.

The chain combines TRBV7-9 with TRBJ1-6; D is unclear. The CDR3 has 17 amino acids. The germline V and J ends were trimmed by 3 bases and 10 bases, with 22 bases remaining between them. The germline V gene encodes CDR1 SEHNR and CDR2 FQNEAQ (reference sequence). The CDR3 is CASSLTHGEGGKSPLHF. The CDR3, as DNA: TGTGCCAGCAGCTTGACCCATGGGGAGGGTGGTAAGTCACCCCTCCACTTT.

This chain links TRBV3-1 (or the pseudogene TRBV3-2) with TRBJ2-7; the D is unclear. Germline V CDR1 and CDR2: LGHDT, YNNKEL (reference sequence). This CDR3 is built from 15 residues. Trimming stripped 2 bases from V and 0 bases from J, with 11 bases between. The CDR3 bases are TGTGCCAGCAGCCAAATGGCTCTCAGCTCCTACGAGCAGTACTTC. Translated, it gives CASSQMALSSYEQYF.

This rearrangement joins TRBV19 to TRBJ1-5, with D maybe TRBD1 (5 bases). The CDR3 totals 15 residues. The V gene's germline CDR1 is LNHDA and CDR2 SQIVND (reference sequence). V lost 3 bases and J lost 2, with 11 bases in between. The CDR3 is CASSMQGGGNQPQHF. The CDR3, as DNA: TGTGCCAGTAGTATGCAGGGTGGGGGCAATCAGCCCCAGCATTTT.

The chain is built from TRBV18 and TRBJ1-6, with 7 bases matching TRBD1. The CDR3 loop spans 15 amino acids. J gave up 6 bases and V 3 bases, and 5 bases lay outside the gene matches. Germline loops: CDR1 KGHSH, CDR2 LQKENI. CDR3 nucleotides: TGTGCCAGCTCACCGGGGGGACAGAGTAATTCACCCCTCCACTTT. Translation: CASSPGGQSNSPLHF.

This chain uses TRBV25-1 with TRBJ2-7; 7 bases are shared with TRBD2. This CDR3 has 13 residues. Per the germline V gene, CDR1 is MGHDK and CDR2 is SYGVNS. The junction had 6 bases not matched to a gene; V was cut back by 8 bases and J by 2 bases. In DNA, the CDR3 is TGTGCCAGCGGAAGCAGCGGGACCTACGAGCAGTACTTC. Translating gives CASGSSGTYEQYF.

The chain uses TRBV3-1 (or the pseudogene TRBV3-2) and TRBJ2-1; 8 nucleotides match TRBD2. The CDR3 sequence is 13 residues long. Germline values: CDR1 LGHDT, CDR2 YNNKEL (reference sequence). The V and J ends lost 4 bases and 9 bases, in that order; junction bases with no gene match: 5. CDR3 amino acids: CASSRGTSGEQFF. The DNA for the CDR3 is TGTGCCAGCAGCCGGGGGACTAGTGGTGAGCAGTTCTTC.